What follows is one TCR beta chain and its context. Its antigen is currently unknown. The data stem from a study of OX40 agonist ivuxolimab in advanced cancers. Study-wide background: Ivuxolimab, an antibody that agonizes OX40 (CD134), was administered to the patients.

Study findings and constraints: On average, CD8+ T cells showed a greater number of expanded clones than CD4+.

Profiling relied on immunoSEQ multiplex PCR, and the TCRdb table lists in-frame clones only, not all of them. The repertoire includes about 51,000 clones, around 77% of them detected once, and around 2% sits in the top ten. This clonotype was obtained from an adult with an advanced solid tumor such as melanoma, head and neck, liver or kidney cancer. This specimen was CD4+ or CD8+ T cells sorted from blood, taken in a trial of the OX40 agonist ivuxolimab.

In DNA, the CDR3 is TGTGCCAGCAGTATAGGCCGAAGCTCCTACAATGAGCAGTTCTTC. This encodes CASSIGRSSYNEQFF. The chain joins TRBV25-1 to TRBJ2-1; D gene uncertain. The CDR3 is made up of 15 amino acids. V was cut by 5 bases and J by 0 bases, with 11 bases left in between. The germline V gene encodes CDR1 MGHDK and CDR2 SYGVNS.